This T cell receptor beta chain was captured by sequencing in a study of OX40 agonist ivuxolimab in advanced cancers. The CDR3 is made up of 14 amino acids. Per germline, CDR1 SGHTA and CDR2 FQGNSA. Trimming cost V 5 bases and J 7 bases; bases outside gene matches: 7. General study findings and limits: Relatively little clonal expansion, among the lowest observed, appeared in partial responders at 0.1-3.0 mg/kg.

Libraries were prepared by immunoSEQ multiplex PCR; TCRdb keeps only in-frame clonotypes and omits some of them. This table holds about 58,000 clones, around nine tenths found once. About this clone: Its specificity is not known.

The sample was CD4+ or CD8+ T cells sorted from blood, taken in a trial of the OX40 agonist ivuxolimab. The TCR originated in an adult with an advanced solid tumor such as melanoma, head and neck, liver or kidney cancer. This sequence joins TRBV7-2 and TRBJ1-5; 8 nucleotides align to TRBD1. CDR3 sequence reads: CASSPRQGNQPQHF. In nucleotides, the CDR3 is TGTGCCAGCAGCCCCCGACAGGGGAACCAGCCCCAGCATTTT.